This T cell receptor beta chain comes out of a study of T cell responses to AZD1222 COVID-19 vaccine (dated by TCRdb to the early 2020s). Concerning the study at large: A total of about 250 trial participants underwent TCR sequencing, of whom nearly 210 had received two doses of AZD1222 and approximately 25 had received two doses of the MenACWY control vaccine. Trial participants were enrolled by age into 18-55, 56-69 and 70-plus year subgroups, with roughly 160, 29 and 62 TCR-sequenced participants respectively. Beyond this particular receptor, the publication reports: Participants were mostly white British and included more females than males, and it was suggested by the authors that clonal diversity may have been underestimated. Conclusions about previously exposed vaccinees are limited, since just six AZD1222 recipients were seropositive for SARS-CoV-2 at baseline. CD4 TCRs associated with the vaccine covered the entire spike protein, and the dominant responses were in regions 160-218 and 743-854. Nearly half of unique spike-specific TCRs reportedly recognized epitopes outside regions mutated in the B.1.351 and B.1.1.7 variants. Because no day 14 peak-response samples were available, the repertoires could be characterized only after the peak T cell response. Spike-specific TCR breadth and depth rose significantly after two AZD1222 doses compared with day 0 and with MenACWY recipients. In the small 56-69-year group, the increase in depth fell short of significance, most likely because of low power.

Notes on this clone: Which antigen it targets is not known. Within one base of it there is no much larger clone, and no base qualities were kept.

The CDR3 contains 15 residues, cysteine and phenylalanine counted. Only CDR3 DNA is held: 45 bases, read in frame from base 1. The germline V and J ends show losses of 1 base and 5 bases respectively, and no gene match explains 5 bases of the junction. CDR1 and CDR2 are read off the germline V gene as SGHTA and FQGNSA. The CDR3 regions of human TCRbeta chains were subjected to immunosequencing. The source study handled its data this way. TCRs in the repertoires were compared against a reference library of SARS-CoV-2-specific TCRs that had been generated with the MIRA antigen-specificity platform. Breadth was defined as the fraction of unique TCRs that were SARS-CoV-2-associated. Depth was defined as the fraction of total T cells that were SARS-CoV-2-associated. Using the MIRA data, every spike-specific TCR was mapped to the spike region that the TCR reacted to and assigned to either a CD4 or a CD8 class. Log10-transformed breadth and depth values were compared by one-way ANOVA with Sidak's multiple comparisons tests. Entries here come from immuneACCESS through TCRdb and include only in-frame sequences with V and J called. Some clones fail to appear in such tables; in the studies checked, an unresolved V gene covers under half of the shortfall, and the cause of the remainder is unknown. The V and J calls and the clone size are those of that table, but D and trimming were determined from the DNA. The sample table contains about 140,000 clones; only one count was recorded for just over 90% of them. Around 2.1% of the sample goes to the ten largest clones.

The time point label, as the study defines it: about 28 days (+/-7) after the second vaccine dose. AZD1222 recipients given second doses at about 4 weeks or at about 12 weeks were pooled, since spike-specific TCR depth and breadth were not found to differ between the two schedules. The vaccinee samples were drawn from two UK trials, COV001 and COV002, one of which was a single-blind randomized controlled phase 2/3 trial testing AZD1222 (ChAdOx1 nCoV-19) in healthy adults. Trial participant PBMC samples were collected at day 0 and day 28 after the second dose for TCRbeta chain sequencing. The chain is made from TRBV7-2 and TRBJ2-3; 8 bases in between match TRBD2. Sequenced material: peripheral blood, taken 28 days after the second AZD1222 dose. This receptor was obtained from an adult who received the AZD1222 COVID-19 vaccine. The DNA reads as follows: TGTGCCAGCAGCTTAGGCGGGGCGGGGGGAGATACGCAGTATTTT. This sequence encodes CASSLGGAGGDTQYF. When the CDR3 is completed using the reference TRBV7-2 and TRBJ2-3 genes on either side, the full variable domain is GAGVSQSPSNKVTEKGKDVELRCDPISGHTALYWYRQSLGQGLEFLIYFQGNSAPDKSGLPSDRFSAERTGGSVSTLTIQRTQQEDSAVYLCASSLGGAGGDTQYFGPGTRLTVL.